The 19 T cell receptor beta chains reported below all come from one sample, sequenced in a study of T-cell reconstitution after alpha-beta-depleted transplantation in children (TCRdb year 2016). In light of the paper, this sample's treatment or condition label describes: allogeneic hematopoietic cell transplantation with graft depleted of TCRalphabeta T cells and CD19 B cells. The library relied on PCR. This sample was sequenced with an Illumina HiSeq 2500. TCR libraries were prepared with molecular barcoding, using unique molecular identifiers to normalize TCRbeta repertoire quantification. The public sequencing data were trimmed at Q25 with fastp and processed into clonotypes with MiXCR by TCRdb, which kept only in-frame beta chains. Each record represents a unique CDR3 protein, reported with the most common genes and DNA among its rows. The sample table records 280,000 or so distinct CDR3 sequences; around 10% of these occur just once. About a quarter of the sample is taken by the ten largest.

The sequences come from peripheral blood, collected 180 days after TCRalphabeta/CD19-depleted stem cell transplant. The receptors originated from a male patient aged 2-9 years who had a stem cell transplant for chronic granulomatous disease, so the T cells may come from the graft donor.

This clonotype was found many times. This chain joins TRBV5-5 and TRBJ2-7; a weak D match, TRBD1 (5 bases). V was shortened by 9 bases and J by 2 bases, with 18 bases between the two germline ends. The CDR3 extends over 14 amino acids. Germline CDR1 and CDR2: SGHKS and YYEKEE (reference sequence). CDR3 in DNA: TGTGCCACCCGCCCCAGGGAAATAGCCTACGAGCAGTACTTC. Amino acids: CATRPREIAYEQYF. The variable domain in full, with the rest retrieved from reference TRBV5-5 and TRBJ2-7, is DAGVTQSPTHLIKTRGQQVTLRCSPISGHKSVSWYQQVLGQGPQFIFQYYEKEERGRGNFPDRFSARQFPNYSSELNVNALLLGDSALYLCATRPREIAYEQYFGPGTRLTVT.

Ten or more counts support this clonotype. One end of the junction is discordant with germline, which a read error may explain. V is TRBV5-1 and J is TRBJ2-2; possible D gene TRBD2, 6 bases. CDR1 and CDR2 from the germline V gene are SGHRS and YFSETQ. This CDR3 has 16 amino acids. CDR3 coding DNA: TGCGCCAGCGGGCTGGGATCGGGAGCGAATACCGGGGAGCTGTTTTTT. Its protein product is CASGLGSGANTGELFF.

This clonotype has a count of ten or more. CDR3 coding DNA: TGTGCCAGCAGTTACTCGAAGCGGGGGGCGAGCGAGCAGTACTTC. This encodes CASSYSKRGASEQYF. The rearrangement joins TRBV6-5 to TRBJ2-7; 9 nucleotides line up with TRBD2. Germline V gene lookup returns CDR1 MNHEY and CDR2 SVGAGI. The length of the CDR3 is 15 residues. V trimming: 0 bases; J trimming: 6 bases; junction bases outside the gene matches: 6.

This clonotype was counted at least ten times. This chain links TRBV30 with TRBJ2-7; D gene uncertain. The V gene lost 3 bases and the J gene lost 2 bases, with 14 bases spanning the gap. The CDR3 is made up of 14 amino acids. CDR1 GTSNPN and CDR2 SVGIG come from the germline V gene (reference sequence). This CDR3 is CAWRPRGAAYEQYF. CDR3 nucleotide sequence: TGTGCCTGGAGGCCCCGCGGCGCCGCCTACGAGCAGTACTTC.

This clonotype has a count of ten or more. This rearrangement joins TRBV3-1 to TRBJ2-3; D is possibly TRBD2 (6 bases). V was cut by 4 bases and J by 2 bases, with 16 bases left in between. Germline V gene lookup returns CDR1 LGHDT and CDR2 YNNKEL (reference sequence). This CDR3 spans 16 amino acids. CDR3 loop: CASSPQTGRVTDTQYF. The CDR3 bases are TGTGCCAGCAGCCCACAGACCGGGAGAGTCACAGATACGCAGTATTTT.

This clonotype was counted many times. The chain joins TRBV7-9 to TRBJ1-1; no reliable D call. V lost 2 bases to trimming and J lost 3 bases, with 7 bases between them. CDR3 size: 13 residues. Looked up from germline, CDR1 is SEHNR and CDR2 is FQNEAQ (reference sequence). The CDR3 spells CASSLSYDTEAFF. Written as DNA, the CDR3 is TGTGCCAGCAGCTTATCCTACGACACTGAAGCTTTCTTT.

A few counts support this clonotype. The chain combines TRBV10-2 with TRBJ1-2, with D unclear. This CDR3 comprises 13 residues. Germline V gene sequence: CDR1 WSHSY, CDR2 SAAADI. The V gene lost 3 bases and the J gene lost 3 bases, with 8 bases spanning the gap. The CDR3 sequence: CASSDGKYYGYTF. The CDR3 coding sequence is TGCGCCAGCAGTGACGGAAAGTACTATGGCTACACCTTC.

This clonotype was picked up a small number of times. V and J are TRBV5-6 and TRBJ2-2; the match to TRBD2 covers 10 bases. This CDR3 is built from 15 residues. Germline V lookup: CDR1 SGHDT, CDR2 YYEEEE. With 0 bases clipped from V and 4 bases from J, the junction kept 0 bases outside the gene matches. This CDR3 reads CASSLVAGGTGELFF. CDR3 in DNA: TGTGCCAGCAGCTTGGTAGCGGGAGGCACCGGGGAGCTGTTTTTT.

The CDR3 region is CASCDGGRRAMSSYNEQFF. CDR3 DNA sequence: TGTGCCAGCTGTGACGGGGGTAGGAGGGCTATGAGCTCCTACAATGAGCAGTTCTTC. This chain uses TRBV12-3 or TRBV12-4 with TRBJ2-1; TRBD2 might be the D (6 bases). V dropped 8 bases and J dropped 0 bases, with 26 bases sitting between them. CDR3 length: 19 amino acids.

This clonotype was seen ten or more times. The rearrangement links TRBV5-1 to TRBJ1-1; 11 bases match TRBD1. Trimming at V came to 4 bases and at J to 9 bases, leaving 11 bases not matched to a gene. This CDR3 is 15 amino acids long. CDR1 is SGHRS, CDR2 YFSETQ, per germline. CDR3 nucleotide sequence: TGCGCCAGCAGCAGTCGGACAGGGGGCTTATTGCAAGCTTTCTTT. Residues: CASSSRTGGLLQAFF.

At least ten counts were recorded for this clonotype. The chain links TRBV29-1 to TRBJ2-3, with D perhaps being TRBD1 or TRBD2 (5 bases each). The V end was cut by 3 bases, the J end by 3 bases, with 13 bases between. This CDR3 contains 14 residues. The germline V gene encodes CDR1 SQVTM and CDR2 ANQGSEA. The CDR3 region is CSVERGVGTDTQYF. CDR3 in DNA: TGCAGCGTTGAGAGGGGAGTCGGGACAGATACGCAGTATTTT.

This clonotype was detected many times. The V gene is TRBV12-3 or TRBV12-4, the J gene TRBJ2-1; tentatively, D is TRBD1 (6 bases). This CDR3 is 15 amino acids long. Trimming left V 5 bases short and J 4 bases short, with 15 bases between. The CDR3 region has the DNA TGTGCCAGCAGTCCCGCGATGGGACATTACAATGAGCAGTTCTTC. It translates to CASSPAMGHYNEQFF.

This clonotype was observed many times. J is TRBJ2-2 and V is TRBV5-1; D unresolved. Trimming cost V 3 bases and J 2 bases, with 8 bases left between them. CDR3 length: 14 amino acids. CDR1 and CDR2 from the germline V gene are SGHRS and YFSETQ. CDR3 nucleotides: TGCGCCAGCAGCTCATCTGGAAACACCGGGGAGCTGTTTTTT. Encoded protein: CASSSSGNTGELFF.

This clonotype was recorded at least ten times. The chain has TRBV5-1 and TRBJ2-7; D possibly corresponds to TRBD2 (6 bases). Germline CDR1 SGHRS, CDR2 YFSETQ. The V and J ends lost 4 bases and 1 base respectively, with 24 bases between them. The CDR3 is 18 residues long. CDR3 in DNA: TGCGCCAGCAGCCCGGAGGGGCAACCAGGGATCCGATCCTACGAGCAGTACTTC. Protein sequence: CASSPEGQPGIRSYEQYF.

Points on this clonotype: This may stem from a read error, because a much larger clone lies one nucleotide away. This chain uses TRBV4-2 with TRBJ2-7; 8 positions agree with TRBD1. The CDR3 length is 18 residues. The germline gives CDR1 LGHNA, CDR2 YNFKEQ. For the CDR3, the DNA is TGTGCCAGCAGCCCCCTTTGGACAGGGCGAGGGCAGTCCTACGAGCGGTACTTC. As protein: CASSPLWTGRGQSYERYF.

Many counts were recorded for this clonotype. The rearrangement joins TRBV20-1 to TRBJ2-3; D unclear. Germline CDR1 reads DFQATT; CDR2 reads SNEGSKA (reference sequence). CDR3 length: 13 amino acids. The V gene lost 6 bases and the J gene lost 0 bases, with 10 bases spanning the gap. CDR3 amino acids: CSAELFSTDTQYF. The CDR3 coding sequence is TGCAGTGCCGAGTTGTTCAGCACAGATACGCAGTATTTT.

V gene TRBV20-1 combines with J gene TRBJ1-5, with 8 bases lining up with TRBD1. This CDR3 is 13 amino acids long. Germline V gene lookup returns CDR1 DFQATT and CDR2 SNEGSKA (reference sequence). Trimming cost V 5 bases and J 6 bases; bases outside gene matches: 6. The CDR3: CSAEAGGIQPQHF. The CDR3 coding sequence is TGCAGTGCTGAGGCAGGGGGCATTCAGCCCCAGCATTTT.

This clonotype was observed at least ten times. This chain joins TRBV6-1 and TRBJ1-5, with D possibly being TRBD1 (6 bases). Between the trimmed V and J ends, which lost 4 bases and 4 bases, there was a span of 14 bases. In germline, CDR1 is MNHNS, CDR2 SASEGT. The CDR3 length is 15 residues. The DNA for the CDR3 is TGTGCCAGCAGTGCCTCACCGGGGGCAAATCAGCCCCAGCATTTT. This sequence encodes CASSASPGANQPQHF.

At least ten counts were recorded for this clonotype. This chain joins TRBV6-1 and TRBJ2-1; 7 bases align to TRBD2. The trim removed 5 bases at V and 3 bases at J, leaving 13 bases unmatched. Germline CDR1 MNHNS, CDR2 SASEGT. The CDR3 runs 17 residues. This CDR3 is CASSPALRSGVYNEQFF. CDR3 nucleotide sequence: TGTGCCAGCAGTCCAGCTTTACGAAGCGGGGTCTACAATGAGCAGTTCTTC.